This T cell receptor (beta chain) was captured in a study of T cells after yellow fever vaccination. Study at large: SMART-Seq v4 Ultra Low Input prepared the low-cell-number fractions.

Study-wide findings and caveats: The booster saw the reappearance of most primary-vaccination clones (around 96% CD4, around 88% CD8). Few clonotypes appeared in both CD4 and CD8 compartments.

The V end lost 4 bases, the J end lost 5 bases, and 18 bases lay between the germline ends. CDR3 length: 15 residues. Looked up from germline, CDR1 is SGHRS and CDR2 is YFSETQ. TCR cDNA was made by 5'RACE template switching, adding a universal primer site and UMIs. A single record per CDR3 protein comes from TCRdb applying MiXCR to the 5' RACE reads. The repertoire holds hundreds of thousands of distinct CDR3 sequences, with 9% to 15% as singletons. This clonotype was observed a few times. Antigen specificity is unknown. The gene calls are TRBV5-1 and TRBJ2-5, with D possibly being TRBD1 (6 bases). The material sequenced was PBMCs, taken on the day of the yellow fever booster vaccination. This clonotype was sampled from a man aged 30 to 39 who received the YFV17D yellow fever vaccine. DNA for the CDR3: TGCGCCAGCAGCCCCGTTACAGGGAAATCGGAGACCCAGTACTTC. It is translated as CASSPVTGKSETQYF.